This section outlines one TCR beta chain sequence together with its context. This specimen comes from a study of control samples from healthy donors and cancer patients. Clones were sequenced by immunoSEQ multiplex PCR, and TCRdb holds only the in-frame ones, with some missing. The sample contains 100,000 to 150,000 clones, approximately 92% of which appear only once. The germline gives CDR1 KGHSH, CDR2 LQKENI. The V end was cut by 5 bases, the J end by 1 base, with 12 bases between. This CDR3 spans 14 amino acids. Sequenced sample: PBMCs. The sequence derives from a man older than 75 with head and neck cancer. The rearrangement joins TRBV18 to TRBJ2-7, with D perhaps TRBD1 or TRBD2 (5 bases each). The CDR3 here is CASSSRDESYEQYF. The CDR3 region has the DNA TGTGCCAGCTCATCCCGGGACGAGTCCTACGAGCAGTACTTC.